Following are 26 T cell receptor beta chains from one sample sequenced in a study of T cells after yellow fever vaccination. TCRdb independently ran MiXCR on the 5' RACE reads; one entry per CDR3 protein. The sample has about 550,000 distinct CDR3 sequences, roughly 21% seen once. Sequenced here: PBMCs, sampled 15 days after the yellow fever booster vaccination. These receptors originate from a man aged 25 to 40 who received the YFV17D yellow fever vaccine.

CDR3 in amino acids: CASSYGQASTDTQYF. DNA for the CDR3: TGTGCCAGCAGTTACGGACAGGCTAGCACAGATACGCAGTATTTT. V and J are TRBV6-5 and TRBJ2-3; 7 positions agree with TRBD1. CDR3 length: 15 residues. The germline CDR1 and CDR2 sequences are MNHEY and SVGAGI. The V segment lost 2 bases and the J segment 0 bases; nucleotides outside the gene matches: 2.

This clonotype was counted a few times. The rearrangement links TRBV2 to TRBJ1-2; D unresolved. The CDR3 has 14 residues. V was pared by 1 base and J by 3 bases, with 9 bases between. In germline, CDR1 is SNHLY, CDR2 FYNNEI. The CDR3 protein is CASSEVWGDYGYTF. CDR3 coding DNA: TGTGCCAGCAGTGAAGTTTGGGGTGACTATGGCTACACCTTC.

The chain has TRBV9 and TRBJ2-1; 7 nucleotides agree with TRBD2. J lost 7 bases, V lost 3 bases, and 10 bases had no gene match. Germline assignment: CDR1 SGDLS and CDR2 YYNGEE. The CDR3 extends over 15 amino acids. In DNA, the CDR3 is TGTGCCAGCAGCGCGGGGACTATCCCGGGTAATGAGCAGTTCTTC. Protein: CASSAGTIPGNEQFF.

This clonotype showed up just a few times. V and J are TRBV11-2 and TRBJ2-7, with D hard to call. CDR3 size: 14 residues. Trimming cost V 5 bases and J 7 bases, with 18 bases left between them. The germline V gene has CDR1 SGHAT and CDR2 FQNNGV. For the CDR3, the DNA is TGTGCCAGCAGCCTTCAGAGACTCTTGGGGGAGCAGTACTTC. Its translation: CASSLQRLLGEQYF.

V and J are TRBV15 and TRBJ2-6; D remains unclear. The CDR3 totals 17 residues. Trimming pared 0 bases from V and 3 bases from J, leaving 12 bases between. Germline V CDR1 and CDR2: LNHNV, YYDKDF (reference sequence). CDR3 DNA sequence: TGTGCCACCAGCAGAGATCCCCCCGGTGGTGGGGCCAACGTCCTGACTTTC. Protein: CATSRDPPGGGANVLTF.

This clonotype occurred a few times. The chain uses TRBV29-1 and TRBJ2-1; D unclear. Trimming cost V 6 bases and J 0 bases, with 12 bases left between them. The CDR3 contains 14 residues. Germline CDR1 is SQVTM and CDR2 is ANQGSEA. The CDR3 region is CSVATVRSYNEQFF. The CDR3 DNA follows: TGCAGCGTGGCCACTGTCCGCTCCTACAATGAGCAGTTCTTC.

This sequence joins TRBV11-3 and TRBJ2-1, with 9 bases matching TRBD2. The CDR3 consists of 15 residues. J gave up 5 bases and V 1 base, and 3 bases lay outside the gene matches. Germline CDR1 SGHNT, CDR2 YENEEA. This CDR3 is CASSLGLAGHNEQFF. The CDR3, as DNA: TGTGCCAGCAGCTTAGGCCTAGCGGGACACAATGAGCAGTTCTTC. Using reference TRBV11-3 and TRBJ2-1 for the parts outside the CDR3, the full variable domain is EAGVVQSPRYKIIEKKQPVAFWCNPISGHNTLYWYLQNLGQGPELLIRYENEEAVDDSQLPKDRFSAERLKGVDSTLKIQPAELGDSAVYLCASSLGLAGHNEQFFGPGTRLTVL.

The chain uses TRBV11-1 and TRBJ2-5; 7 positions match TRBD2. Unmatched junction bases numbered 25, after V lost 4 bases and J lost 5 bases. Germline CDR1 reads SGHAT; CDR2 reads FQDESV (reference sequence). There are 20 residues in the CDR3. In nucleotides, the CDR3 is TGTGCCAGCAGCTCAACCCAGCGGGATCGGCTGGTACGGCTGGGCGAGACCCAGTACTTC. Translated: CASSSTQRDRLVRLGETQYF.

The V call is TRBV20-1, the J call TRBJ2-7, with no clear D. V was cut by 6 bases and J by 6 bases, with 15 bases left in between. The CDR3 has 12 amino acids. In germline, CDR1 is DFQATT, CDR2 SNEGSKA (reference sequence). CDR3 amino acids: CSAPRSVGEQYF. In nucleotides, the CDR3 is TGCAGTGCCCCTAGATCCGTGGGCGAGCAGTACTTC.

V and J are TRBV30 and TRBJ1-2, with D unclear. Deletions cut 2 bases from V and 5 bases from J, with 12 bases between. Per germline, CDR1 GTSNPN and CDR2 SVGIG (reference sequence). This CDR3 comprises 13 residues. CDR3 coding DNA: TGTGCCTGGAGTTCTGCGGCAGAATATGGCTACACCTTC. The encoded protein is CAWSSAAEYGYTF.

The chain recombines TRBV27 with TRBJ2-3, with D maybe TRBD2 (6 bases). The CDR3 is 14 amino acids. Trimming took off 2 bases at V and 3 bases at J, with 9 bases between the two ends. CDR1 MNHEY and CDR2 SMNVEV come from the germline V gene (reference sequence). This CDR3 reads CASSLQAGTDTQYF. The DNA for the CDR3 is TGTGCCAGCAGTTTACAGGCGGGGACAGATACGCAGTATTTT.

This clonotype has just a few counts. The J gene is TRBJ2-1, the V gene TRBV29-1; D may be TRBD1 or TRBD2 (5 bases each). The V end lost 6 bases, the J end lost 0 bases, and 12 bases lay between the germline ends. CDR3 size: 14 residues. CDR1 and CDR2 (germline): SQVTM, ANQGSEA. This CDR3 is CSVEGRSSYNEQFF. CDR3 DNA: TGCAGCGTAGAGGGACGGAGCTCCTACAATGAGCAGTTCTTC.

This rearrangement joins TRBV11-2 to TRBJ2-3; 13 bases map to TRBD2. V shed 5 bases, J shed 1 base, and the junction held 9 bases outside the gene matches. Germline CDR1 SGHAT, CDR2 FQNNGV. The CDR3 covers 18 residues. The CDR3 loop is CASSDTSGRARGTDTQYF. In DNA, the CDR3 is TGTGCCAGCAGCGACACTAGCGGGAGGGCCCGTGGCACAGATACGCAGTATTTT.

About this clonotype: A much larger clone sits a single nucleotide away, making a read error possible. The V and J genes are TRBV9 and TRBJ2-3; perhaps TRBD2 as D (6 bases). The V gene's germline CDR1 is SGDLS and CDR2 YYNGEE. The CDR3 has 15 residues. V was shortened by 1 base and J by 1 base, with 10 bases between the two germline ends. CDR3 DNA sequence: TGTGCCAGCAGCGTACGACTAGATGGCACAGATACGCAGTATTTT. As protein: CASSVRLDGTDTQYF.

CDR3 sequence (DNA): TGTGCCAGCAGCCAAGTTCTGGGACTAGCAGACGGGGAGCTGTTTTTT. Protein sequence: CASSQVLGLADGELFF. This chain connects TRBV14 to TRBJ2-2; 9 bases are shared with TRBD2. Trimming cost V 1 base and J 7 bases; bases outside gene matches: 7. The CDR3 covers 16 residues. In germline, CDR1 is SGHDN, CDR2 FVKESK.

The chain uses TRBV5-1 and TRBJ2-2; D remains ambiguous. Germline loops: CDR1 SGHRS, CDR2 YFSETQ. Trimming took 7 bases from V and 7 from J, leaving 8 bases between them. CDR3 length: 11 residues. This chain's CDR3 is CASVGNGELFF. The CDR3 bases are TGCGCCAGCGTAGGGAACGGGGAGCTGTTTTTT.

A few counts support this clonotype. The rearrangement joins TRBV20-1 to TRBJ1-1, with TRBD1 as a possible D gene (5 bases). Germline loops: CDR1 DFQATT, CDR2 SNEGSKA (reference sequence). The ends were cut back, 0 bases at V and 3 bases at J, with 17 bases in the middle. This CDR3 spans 16 amino acids. The CDR3 DNA sequence: TGCAGTGCTAGAGATCTTATGGTCGGGGGGGACACTGAAGCTTTCTTT. It is translated as CSARDLMVGGDTEAFF.

The sample holds many counts of this clonotype. The chain carries TRBV29-1 and TRBJ2-3; D is possibly TRBD1 (7 bases). V lost 6 bases and J 0 bases, leaving 22 bases between the germline ends. Germline CDR1 reads SQVTM; CDR2 reads ANQGSEA. The CDR3 consists of 17 residues. CDR3 sequence: CSVRGKGALGSTDTQYF. CDR3 coding DNA: TGCAGCGTCCGGGGGAAGGGGGCGTTGGGTAGCACAGATACGCAGTATTTT.

The chain has TRBV6-1 and TRBJ2-3, with 13 nucleotides matching TRBD2. CDR1 and CDR2 (germline): MNHNS, SASEGT. CDR3 length: 15 amino acids. V trimming: 6 bases; J trimming: 4 bases; junction bases outside the gene matches: 4. The DNA of the CDR3 is TGTGCCAGCAGGACTACTAGCGGGAGGGCAGATACGCAGTATTTT. This sequence encodes CASRTTSGRADTQYF.

This clonotype was detected only a few times. V and J are TRBV2 and TRBJ2-5; 11 bases align to TRBD2. V shed 6 bases, J shed 4 bases, and the junction held 1 base outside the gene matches. The CDR3 loop spans 13 amino acids. Germline V gives CDR1 SNHLY, CDR2 FYNNEI. The CDR3 nucleotides are TGTGCCAGCAGGACTAGCGGGGTAGAGACCCAGTACTTC. Its translation is CASRTSGVETQYF.

The CDR3 DNA reads as TGCAGCGTTCGGACTATCGGCTATGGCTACACCTTC. Translated, it gives CSVRTIGYGYTF. The chain links TRBV29-1 to TRBJ1-2; the D is unclear. Trimming left V 5 bases short and J 4 bases short, with 11 bases between. Germline loops: CDR1 SQVTM, CDR2 ANQGSEA. CDR3 length: 12 residues.

This clonotype was found many times. V and J are TRBV27 and TRBJ2-2; TRBD1 matches 7 bases. The V and J ends lost 6 bases and 5 bases, in that order; junction bases with no gene match: 3. This CDR3 contains 13 residues. Germline V lookup: CDR1 MNHEY, CDR2 SMNVEV (reference sequence). The CDR3 coding sequence is TGTGCCAGCAGCTCAGGGGGTACCGGGGAGCTGTTTTTT. Protein product: CASSSGGTGELFF.

This clonotype has just a few counts. The rearrangement joins TRBV19 to TRBJ2-7; tentatively, D is TRBD1 (6 bases). Trimming left V 10 bases short and J 3 bases short, with 19 bases between. Germline V gene data show CDR1 as LNHDA and CDR2 as SQIVND (reference sequence). The CDR3 extends over 14 amino acids. CDR3 nucleotide sequence: TGTGCCAAAGAGGGACATCGATTCCACTACGAGCAGTACTTC. Translating gives CAKEGHRFHYEQYF.

This clonotype appeared a single time. This chain links TRBV7-2 with TRBJ1-5, with 7 bases matching TRBD1. CDR1 SGHTA and CDR2 FQGNSA come from the germline V gene. V gave up 5 bases and J gave up 1 base; unmatched junction bases: 5. The CDR3 sequence is 15 residues long. CDR3: CASSVGGLSNQPQHF. In nucleotides, the CDR3 is TGTGCCAGCAGCGTAGGGGGCCTCAGCAATCAGCCCCAGCATTTT. The variable domain in full, completed from reference TRBV7-2 and TRBJ1-5, reads GAGVSQSPSNKVTEKGKDVELRCDPISGHTALYWYRQSLGQGLEFLIYFQGNSAPDKSGLPSDRFSAERTGGSVSTLTIQRTQQEDSAVYLCASSVGGLSNQPQHFGDGTRLSIL.

The chain carries TRBV20-1 and TRBJ2-3, with 8 bases that match TRBD1. Germline V gene lookup returns CDR1 DFQATT and CDR2 SNEGSKA (reference sequence). V lost 1 base, J lost 5 bases, and 5 bases stayed unmatched. The CDR3 length is 14 residues. CDR3 bases: TGCAGTGCTAGAGGTCAGGGGGCGGGAGATACGCAGTATTTT. It specifies CSARGQGAGDTQYF.

The sample holds a few counts of this clonotype. The CDR3 is CASSPPTGGAGTQYF. The CDR3 nucleotides are TGCGCCAGCAGTCCCCCTACGGGGGGCGCGGGGACCCAGTACTTC. The rearrangement links TRBV23-1 to TRBJ2-5; D possibly corresponds to TRBD2 (7 bases). TRBV23-1 is identified as an open reading frame with a role that is uncertain. With 4 bases removed from V and 7 bases from J, the gap between germline ends came to 19 bases. The CDR3 is 15 amino acids.